Detailed here is one T cell receptor (beta chain). What this receptor recognizes is not known. Base qualities are missing; no much larger clone stands one base away. Genomic DNA was isolated using the Qiagen DNeasy kit from unsorted PBMCs as well as from negatively selected CD4+ and CD8+ fractions. TCR beta CDR3 regions were subjected to amplification by immunoSEQ multiplex PCR with primers that anneal to V and J segments. Amplification bias was minimized using a synthetic immune receptor repertoire, and residual bias was removed computationally after sequencing. On the authors' methods: Custom Python scripts were used to quantify repertoire diversity as the Shannon entropy index. Unsorted, CD4+ and CD8+ repertoires were examined separately, except in combined analyses, for which CD4+ and CD8+ sequences were merged in silico. Clonal expansion was defined as a frequency increase of at least 2-fold after treatment compared with C1D1, and clones undetected at baseline were assigned a pseudocount of 0.5. Singleton clones were defined as clones with 0 or 1 copy at C1D1, and non-singleton clones were defined as clones with 2 or more copies. Clones expanded in unsorted samples were annotated as CD4+, CD8+ or unknown by matching protein sequences in sorted samples from the same patient. Wilcoxon tests on paired samples were used to test diversity changes from C1D1 to C4D1. TCRdb mirrors the immuneACCESS table, restricted to in-frame sequences. Some clones are absent from its copies; in checked studies, under half trace to an unresolved V gene, and the reason for the others is unknown. From that table come the V and J calls and clone size; the DNA was used to work out D and trimming. The sample table contains tens of thousands of clones; only one count was recorded for 78% of them. The top ten clones comprise 10% to 15% of the sample.

What this sample's time point label stands for: cycle 1 day 1 (C1D1), immediately before nivolumab initiation. Relapse after autologous stem cell transplantation had occurred in all trial patients, and cohorts A, B and C were distinguished by prior brentuximab vedotin exposure. The trial cohort comprised roughly 50 patients with relapsed/refractory classical Hodgkin lymphoma whose best overall responses were complete response, partial response or progressive disease. Single-agent nivolumab was administered to trial patients in the multi-cohort phase II CheckMate 205 trial. An independent review committee assessed best overall response using the 2007 International Working Group response criteria. Trial PBMCs were obtained immediately prior to nivolumab initiation (C1D1) and on therapy at cycle 2 day 1 and cycle 4 day 1. Peripheral blood was collected in 8 mL Vacutainer Cell Preparation Tubes, from which PBMCs were isolated by centrifugation and then cryopreserved.

The sample belongs to a study of PD-1 blockade in classical Hodgkin lymphoma (dated by TCRdb to the early 2020s). The study in broad terms: Nivolumab dosing was 3 mg/kg intravenously every 2 weeks, continuing until either disease progression or unacceptable toxicity. To define a peripheral blood immune signature of response to PD-1 blockade in classical Hodgkin lymphoma, the study combined TCR beta sequencing with CyTOF.

Spanning cysteine to phenylalanine, the CDR3 consists of 13 amino acids. Just the 39-base CDR3 DNA is kept, in frame starting at base 1. Trimming removed 4 bases from V and 6 bases from J, leaving 11 bases between the germline ends. CDR1 and CDR2, per the germline V gene (reference sequence), are SGHNT and YYREEE. On the study overall, not on this receptor specifically: Baseline diversity similar to that of newly diagnosed patients was observed in trial patients achieving complete response, whereas significantly lower diversity was observed in partial responders and progressors. Diversity was lower in patients who began nivolumab less than 1 year after ASCT, so these patients were left out of later analyses to avoid confounding by immune reconstitution. By C4D1, a significant rise was seen in CD4+ TCR diversity but not in CD8+ TCR diversity (p=0.0027 vs p=0.16), and the rise was most apparent among complete responders (p=0.02). Only a single clinical trial cohort was studied, and what caused the repertoire differences, possibly disease activity or prior therapy, remained undefined. Baseline TCR diversity was reported as lower in newly diagnosed patients than in healthy donors, and lower still in relapsed/refractory patients.

The chain was built from TRBV5-4 and TRBJ2-1; TRBD1 is a possible D gene, resting on 5 matching bases. The sequence was obtained from a human donor with classical Hodgkin lymphoma. Material: peripheral blood mononuclear cells (PBMCs), obtained at baseline. The CDR3 in this case is CASSPPDTNEQFF. In nucleotide form, the sequence is TGTGCCAGCAGCCCTCCGGACACCAATGAGCAGTTCTTC. Full variable domain (CDR3 extended with the reference TRBV5-4 and TRBJ2-1 proteins): ETGVTQSPTHLIKTRGQQVTLRCSSQSGHNTVSWYQQALGQGPQFIFQYYREEENGRGNFPPRFSGLQFPNYSSELNVNALELDDSALYLCASSPPDTNEQFFGPGTRLTVL.